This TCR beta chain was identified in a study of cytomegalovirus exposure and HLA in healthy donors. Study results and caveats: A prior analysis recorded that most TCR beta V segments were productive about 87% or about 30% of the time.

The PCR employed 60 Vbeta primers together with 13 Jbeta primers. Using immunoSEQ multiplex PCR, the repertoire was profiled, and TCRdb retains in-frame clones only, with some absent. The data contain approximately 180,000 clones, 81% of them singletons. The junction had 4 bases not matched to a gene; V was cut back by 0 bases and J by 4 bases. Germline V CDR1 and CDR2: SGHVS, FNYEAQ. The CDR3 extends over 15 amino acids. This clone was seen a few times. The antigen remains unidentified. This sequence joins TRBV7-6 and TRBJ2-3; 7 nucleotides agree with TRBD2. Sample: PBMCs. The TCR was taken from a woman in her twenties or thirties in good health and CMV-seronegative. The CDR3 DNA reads TGTGCCAGCAGCTTAGCACTAGCGAGGCCAGATACGCAGTATTTT. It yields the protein CASSLALARPDTQYF.